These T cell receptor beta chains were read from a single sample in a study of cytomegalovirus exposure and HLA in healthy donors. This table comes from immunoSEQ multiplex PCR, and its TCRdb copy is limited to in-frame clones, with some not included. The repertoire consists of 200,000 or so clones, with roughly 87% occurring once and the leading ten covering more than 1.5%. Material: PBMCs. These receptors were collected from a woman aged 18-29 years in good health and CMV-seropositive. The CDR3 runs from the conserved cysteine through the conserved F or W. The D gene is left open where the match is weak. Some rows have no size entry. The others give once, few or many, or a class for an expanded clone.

CDR3aa: CASSYSDKGSYGYTF
CDR3nt: TGTGCCAGCAGTTACTCGGACAAGGGATCCTATGGCTACACCTTC
abundance: few
d_gene: NA
v_gene: TRBV6-6
j_gene: TRBJ1-2

CDR3aa: CASNAGARPQHF
CDR3nt: TGTGCCAGTAACGCAGGGGCGCGGCCCCAGCATTTT
abundance: few
d_gene: NA
v_gene: TRBV19
j_gene: TRBJ1-5

CDR3aa: CASSSPGTNYGYTF
CDR3nt: TGTGCCAGTAGTTCCCCAGGTACTAACTATGGCTACACCTTC
abundance: NA
d_gene: NA
v_gene: TRBV19
j_gene: TRBJ1-2

CDR3aa: CASSAEVGAMNTEAFF
CDR3nt: TGTGCCAGCAGCGCCGAGGTGGGGGCGATGAACACTGAAGCTTTCTTT
abundance: NA
d_gene: NA
v_gene: TRBV7-9
j_gene: TRBJ1-1

CDR3aa: CASSLASSGKSTDTQYF
CDR3nt: TGCGCCAGCAGCTTGGCCTCTAGCGGCAAAAGCACAGATACGCAGTATTTT
abundance: NA
d_gene: TRBD2
v_gene: TRBV5-1
j_gene: TRBJ2-3

CDR3aa: CASSGLLAGVWGEFF
CDR3nt: TGCGCCAGCAGCGGATTACTAGCGGGAGTATGGGGAGAGTTCTTC
abundance: NA
d_gene: TRBD2
v_gene: TRBV5-1
j_gene: TRBJ2-1

CDR3aa: CASSQSDLTGQGTESPPRVQFF
CDR3nt: TGTGCCAGCAGCCAAAGTGACCTAACGGGACAGGGGACGGAGTCCCCCCCACGCGTGCAGTTCTTC
abundance: NA
d_gene: TRBD1
v_gene: TRBV14
j_gene: TRBJ2-1

CDR3aa: CASSLSSGGGEQYF
CDR3nt: TGTGCCAGCAGTTTATCGTCGGGAGGGGGTGAGCAGTACTTC
abundance: NA
d_gene: TRBD2
v_gene: TRBV27
j_gene: TRBJ2-7

CDR3aa: CASSRADSYEQYF
CDR3nt: TGTGCCAGCAGTAGAGCGGATTCCTACGAGCAGTACTTC
abundance: NA
d_gene: NA
v_gene: TRBV27
j_gene: TRBJ2-7

CDR3aa: CAWSLFWGRHTDTQYF
CDR3nt: TGTGCCTGGAGTTTGTTCTGGGGCCGCCACACAGATACGCAGTATTTT
abundance: NA
d_gene: NA
v_gene: TRBV30
j_gene: TRBJ2-3

CDR3aa: CSVFRQPTYGYTF
CDR3nt: TGCAGCGTTTTCAGACAGCCAACCTATGGCTACACCTTC
abundance: NA
d_gene: NA
v_gene: TRBV29-1
j_gene: TRBJ1-2

CDR3aa: CASSRTGQGTNEQFF
CDR3nt: TGTGCCAGCAGCCGGACCGGACAGGGGACCAATGAGCAGTTCTTC
abundance: once
d_gene: TRBD1
v_gene: TRBV6-6
j_gene: TRBJ2-1

CDR3aa: CAWSQTGGAGRGYTF
CDR3nt: TGTGCCTGGAGCCAGACAGGGGGCGCCGGTCGTGGCTACACCTTC
abundance: NA
d_gene: TRBD1
v_gene: TRBV30
j_gene: TRBJ1-2

CDR3aa: CASSRLPGLAHEQYF
CDR3nt: TGCGCCAGCAGCCGACTACCGGGACTAGCTCACGAGCAGTACTTC
abundance: NA
d_gene: TRBD2
v_gene: TRBV4-1
j_gene: TRBJ2-7

CDR3aa: CASSAGQGAAYEQYF
CDR3nt: TGTGCCAGCAGCGCGGGACAGGGGGCCGCCTACGAGCAGTACTTC
abundance: few
d_gene: TRBD1
v_gene: TRBV7-9
j_gene: TRBJ2-7

CDR3aa: CSVGGLQYNEQFF
CDR3nt: TGCAGCGTTGGAGGACTGCAATACAATGAGCAGTTCTTC
abundance: NA
d_gene: NA
v_gene: TRBV29-1
j_gene: TRBJ2-1

CDR3aa: CASSWLGLRGTEAFF
CDR3nt: TGTGCCAGCAGTTGGCTTGGGCTCAGGGGGACTGAAGCTTTCTTT
abundance: NA
d_gene: TRBD1
v_gene: TRBV27
j_gene: TRBJ1-1

CDR3aa: CASGDGADTQYF
CDR3nt: TGTGCCAGCGGAGATGGGGCGGATACGCAGTATTTT
abundance: NA
d_gene: NA
v_gene: TRBV9
j_gene: TRBJ2-3

CDR3aa: CASSSWTGGSEKLFF
CDR3nt: TGTGCCAGCAGTTCTTGGACAGGGGGAAGTGAAAAACTGTTTTTT
abundance: NA
d_gene: TRBD1
v_gene: TRBV28
j_gene: TRBJ1-4

CDR3aa: CASSLGQDTGELFF
CDR3nt: TGTGCCAGCAGCTTGGGACAGGACACCGGGGAGCTGTTTTTT
abundance: NA
d_gene: NA
v_gene: TRBV5-4
j_gene: TRBJ2-2

CDR3aa: CASSWTGDSDQPQHF
CDR3nt: TGTGCCAGCAGCTGGACAGGGGATTCGGATCAGCCCCAGCATTTT
abundance: NA
d_gene: TRBD1
v_gene: TRBV9
j_gene: TRBJ1-5

CDR3aa: CATSRDGQEYLYGYTF
CDR3nt: TGTGCCACCAGCAGAGATGGGCAAGAATATCTCTATGGCTACACCTTC
abundance: NA
d_gene: NA
v_gene: TRBV15
j_gene: TRBJ1-2

CDR3aa: CASSHEGQGGDTQYF
CDR3nt: TGTGCCAGCAGTCACGAGGGACAGGGGGGCGATACGCAGTATTTT
abundance: NA
d_gene: TRBD1
v_gene: TRBV28
j_gene: TRBJ2-3

CDR3aa: CASSRDSVNTEAFF
CDR3nt: TGTGCCAGTAGTAGGGACAGCGTCAACACTGAAGCTTTCTTT
abundance: NA
d_gene: TRBD1
v_gene: TRBV19
j_gene: TRBJ1-1

CDR3aa: CASSLAPQATMNTEAFF
CDR3nt: TGCGCCAGCAGCCTCGCTCCCCAGGCGACTATGAACACTGAAGCTTTCTTT
abundance: NA
d_gene: NA
v_gene: TRBV5-1
j_gene: TRBJ1-1

CDR3aa: CASSGGATNEKLFF
CDR3nt: TGTGCCAGCAGCGGCGGTGCAACTAATGAAAAACTGTTTTTT
abundance: NA
d_gene: NA
v_gene: TRBV7-2
j_gene: TRBJ1-4

CDR3aa: CASSRTGGGYTF
CDR3nt: TGTGCCAGCAGCCGGACAGGGGGAGGCTACACCTTC
abundance: NA
d_gene: TRBD1
v_gene: TRBV6-5
j_gene: TRBJ1-2

CDR3aa: CASSPFEGARNEQFF
CDR3nt: TGTGCCAGCAGTCCCTTTGAGGGGGCGAGGAATGAGCAGTTCTTC
abundance: NA
d_gene: TRBD1
v_gene: TRBV6-1
j_gene: TRBJ2-1

CDR3aa: CASTPLGDSSNQPQHF
CDR3nt: TGTGCCAGCACCCCGCTGGGGGACAGCAGCAATCAGCCCCAGCATTTT
abundance: NA
d_gene: TRBD1
v_gene: TRBV28
j_gene: TRBJ1-5

CDR3aa: CASSYRWDRVWYGYTF
CDR3nt: TGTGCCAGCAGTTATCGGTGGGACAGGGTTTGGTATGGCTACACCTTC
abundance: NA
d_gene: TRBD1
v_gene: TRBV6-5
j_gene: TRBJ1-2

CDR3aa: CASSDTGTTEAFF
CDR3nt: TGCGCCAGCAGCGATACAGGGACCACTGAAGCTTTCTTT
abundance: NA
d_gene: NA
v_gene: TRBV5-1
j_gene: TRBJ1-1

CDR3aa: CASSLEGYTIYF
CDR3nt: TGTGCCAGCAGTTTAGAGGGATACACCATATATTTT
abundance: NA
d_gene: NA
v_gene: TRBV28
j_gene: TRBJ1-3

CDR3aa: CASSLATSTEAFF
CDR3nt: TGTGCCAGCAGCTTAGCGACAAGCACTGAAGCTTTCTTT
abundance: NA
d_gene: NA
v_gene: TRBV11-2
j_gene: TRBJ1-1

CDR3aa: CASSAAAGVLGDTQYF
CDR3nt: TGCGCCAGCAGCGCCGCAGCGGGAGTCCTAGGAGATACGCAGTATTTT
abundance: NA
d_gene: TRBD2
v_gene: TRBV5-1
j_gene: TRBJ2-3

CDR3aa: CASSLARSSYEQYF
CDR3nt: TGTGCCAGCAGTTTAGCGCGAAGCTCCTACGAGCAGTACTTC
abundance: NA
d_gene: NA
v_gene: TRBV27
j_gene: TRBJ2-7

CDR3aa: CAISEVTDKETQYF
CDR3nt: TGTGCCATCAGTGAGGTTACAGATAAAGAGACCCAGTACTTC
abundance: NA
d_gene: NA
v_gene: TRBV10-3
j_gene: TRBJ2-5

CDR3aa: CASSFTAGGIYEQYF
CDR3nt: TGTGCCAGCAGCTTTACGGCGGGAGGGATCTACGAGCAGTACTTC
abundance: NA
d_gene: TRBD2
v_gene: TRBV11-1
j_gene: TRBJ2-7

CDR3aa: CASSQVTGSSYEQYF
CDR3nt: TGCGCCAGCAGCCAAGTTACCGGGAGCTCCTACGAGCAGTACTTC
abundance: NA
d_gene: NA
v_gene: TRBV4-1
j_gene: TRBJ2-7

CDR3aa: CASSGRDRVSYEQYF
CDR3nt: TGTGCCAGCAGCGGCCGGGACAGGGTCTCCTACGAGCAGTACTTC
abundance: NA
d_gene: TRBD1
v_gene: TRBV11-1
j_gene: TRBJ2-7

CDR3aa: CASSRAGGNTEAFF
CDR3nt: TGCGCCAGCAGCAGAGCAGGGGGGAACACTGAAGCTTTCTTT
abundance: NA
d_gene: TRBD1
v_gene: TRBV5-1
j_gene: TRBJ1-1

CDR3aa: CASSLRAGSYNEQFF
CDR3nt: TGTGCCAGCAGCTTACGGGCGGGATCCTACAATGAGCAGTTCTTC
abundance: NA
d_gene: NA
v_gene: TRBV7-3
j_gene: TRBJ2-1

CDR3aa: CASSLGTVSNQPQHF
CDR3nt: TGTGCCAGCAGCTTAGGGACAGTTAGCAATCAGCCCCAGCATTTT
abundance: few
d_gene: NA
v_gene: TRBV11-2
j_gene: TRBJ1-5

CDR3aa: CASSQRQEWTEAFF
CDR3nt: TGCGCCAGCAGCCAACGCCAGGAATGGACTGAAGCTTTCTTT
abundance: NA
d_gene: NA
v_gene: TRBV4-1
j_gene: TRBJ1-1

CDR3aa: CASSLGQGGQPQHF
CDR3nt: TGCGCCAGCAGCCTGGGACAGGGCGGTCAGCCCCAGCATTTT
abundance: NA
d_gene: TRBD1
v_gene: TRBV5-1
j_gene: TRBJ1-5